This T cell receptor beta chain comes out of a study of CD8 T cells in ankylosing spondylitis. Notes on the study in general: Seemingly distinctive of ankylosing spondylitis blood was a TCR beta motif formed by eight highly homologous variants.

Worth noting for this clonotype: Its antigen is not known.

V was trimmed by 6 bases and J by 1 base, leaving 7 bases between them. Looked up from germline, CDR1 is MDHEN and CDR2 is SYDVKM. The CDR3 is made up of 12 amino acids. Quantitative 5'-RACE with molecular barcodes produced the TCR beta libraries. A single record per CDR3 protein comes from TCRdb applying MiXCR to the 5' RACE reads. The sample yields roughly 300,000 distinct CDR3 sequences, roughly 8% seen once. The source of this sequence is a male donor with ankylosing spondylitis. V gene TRBV28 combines with J gene TRBJ2-7; D is undetermined. The sample consisted of blood, either unsorted or a sorted T cell fraction (not recorded which). CDR3 region: CASRTPSYEQYF. CDR3 DNA: TGTGCCAGCAGGACACCTTCCTACGAGCAGTACTTC.